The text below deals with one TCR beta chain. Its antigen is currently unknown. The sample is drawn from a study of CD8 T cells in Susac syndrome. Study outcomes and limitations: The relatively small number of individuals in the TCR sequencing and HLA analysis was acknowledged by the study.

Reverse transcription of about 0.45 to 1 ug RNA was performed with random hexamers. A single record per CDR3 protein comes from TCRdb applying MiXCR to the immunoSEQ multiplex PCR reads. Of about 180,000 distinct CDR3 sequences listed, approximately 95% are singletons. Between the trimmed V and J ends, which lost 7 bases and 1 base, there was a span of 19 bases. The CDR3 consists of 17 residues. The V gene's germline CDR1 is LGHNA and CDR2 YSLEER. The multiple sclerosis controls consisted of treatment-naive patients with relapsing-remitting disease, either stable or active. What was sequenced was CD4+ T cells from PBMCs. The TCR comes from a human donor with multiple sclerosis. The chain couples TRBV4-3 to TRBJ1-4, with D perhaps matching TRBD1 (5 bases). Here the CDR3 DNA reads TGCGCCAGCACCCCGAGAAGAGGGGCAGTAACTAATGAAAAACTGTTTTTT. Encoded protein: CASTPRRGAVTNEKLFF.